The source of this T cell receptor beta chain is a study of control samples from healthy donors and cancer patients. Sequencing used immunoSEQ multiplex PCR; TCRdb keeps in-frame clones, though not all of them. Of about 190,000 clones in the sample, over 80% are singletons; the top ten hold approximately 2%. This TCR came from a man between 25 and 39 years old in good health. The sequenced material came from blood.

Here the CDR3 DNA reads TGTGCCAGCATCGACACCAACCTCTATGGCTACACCTTC. Translated: CASIDTNLYGYTF. The chain carries TRBV6-5 and TRBJ1-2; no clear D. With 7 bases removed from V and 4 bases from J, the gap between germline ends came to 13 bases. In germline, CDR1 is MNHEY, CDR2 SVGAGI. There are 13 residues in the CDR3.